This TCR beta chain was observed in a study of blood T cell repertoires in COVID-19. TCRdb's copy holds only in-frame clones and misses some; the assay was immunoSEQ multiplex PCR. Of under 130,000 clones in the sample, approximately 80% are singletons; the top ten hold approximately 12%. The CDR3 is 15 residues long. Germline assignment: CDR1 ENHRY and CDR2 SYGVKD. The trim removed 6 bases at V and 4 bases at J, leaving 10 bases unmatched. This clonotype was obtained from a human donor in a cohort sampled during active COVID-19. The J gene is TRBJ1-1, the V gene TRBV10-3, with 8 bases lining up with TRBD1. What was sequenced was peripheral blood. The CDR3 DNA reads as TGTGCCATCAGATCAGGGGGCCAAGGGAGCACTGAAGCTTTCTTT. Translating it yields CAIRSGGQGSTEAFF.